One sample yielded the 2 T cell receptor beta chains listed below, sequenced in a study of OX40 agonist ivuxolimab in advanced cancers. Libraries were prepared by immunoSEQ multiplex PCR; TCRdb keeps only in-frame clonotypes and omits some of them. Altogether some 14,000 clones are present, 76% being singletons, with the ten largest covering 15% to 20%. This sample comprised CD4+ or CD8+ T cells sorted from blood, obtained in a trial of the OX40 agonist ivuxolimab. The receptors stem from an adult with an advanced solid tumor such as melanoma, head and neck, liver or kidney cancer.

This clone came up once. The CDR3 sequence: CASSLSPYEQYF. The CDR3 region has the DNA TGCGCCAGCAGCTTGAGTCCCTACGAGCAGTACTTC. The chain combines TRBV5-1 with TRBJ2-7; D remains unclear. There are 12 residues in the CDR3. Germline-derived CDR1 and CDR2 are SGHRS and YFSETQ. V was trimmed by 1 base and J by 2 bases, leaving 4 bases between them.

This rearrangement joins TRBV11-1 to TRBJ1-1; unclear D gene. The CDR3 length is 13 residues. The ends were cut back, 5 bases at V and 3 bases at J, with 10 bases in the middle. Per the germline V gene, CDR1 is SGHAT and CDR2 is FQDESV (reference sequence). The CDR3 reads CASSHREHTEAFF. In nucleotides, the CDR3 is TGTGCCAGCAGCCATAGGGAGCACACTGAAGCTTTCTTT.